This T cell receptor beta chain was profiled in a study of CD8 T cells in Susac syndrome. Germline V lookup: CDR1 LGHDT, CDR2 YNNKEL (reference sequence). This CDR3 has 15 amino acids. Trimming pared 1 base from V and 5 bases from J, leaving 12 bases between. RNA was extracted with the RNeasy kit, and a quantity of roughly 0.5 to 1 ug was reverse transcribed using random hexamers. MiXCR was run by TCRdb on the immunoSEQ multiplex PCR reads, yielding one entry per CDR3 protein. Of some 180,000 distinct CDR3 sequences in the sample, approximately 94% are singletons; the top ten hold about 0.1%. The chain recombines TRBV3-1 with TRBJ2-1; the D is unclear. Input material: CD4+ T cells from PBMCs. This clonotype originated in a human donor in good health. CDR3 amino acids: CASSQATHPHNEQFF. The CDR3 region has the DNA TGTGCCAGCAGCCAAGCCACCCACCCTCACAATGAGCAGTTCTTC.